This T cell receptor beta chain was identified during a study of CD8 T cells in Susac syndrome. Random hexamers were used to reverse transcribe 0.5 to 1 ug of RNA. TCRdb recomputed calls from the immunoSEQ multiplex PCR reads with MiXCR, one row per CDR3 protein. This table holds roughly 200,000 distinct CDR3 sequences, around 93% found once. Negative isolation was applied to CD8+ and CD4+ T cells, and FACS enrichment was applied to TEMRA cells. V was trimmed by 5 bases and J by 0 bases, leaving 11 bases between them. This CDR3 has 16 residues. The chain uses TRBV12-3 or TRBV12-4 and TRBJ2-6; D possibly corresponds to TRBD1 (6 bases). This TCR derives from a human donor in good health. The sequencing sample was made of CD4+ T cells from PBMCs. In DNA, the CDR3 is TGTGCCAGCAGTCTCTTACAGGGCTCTGGGGCCAACGTCCTGACTTTC. Its protein is CASSLLQGSGANVLTF.